Listed here is a single T cell receptor beta chain. This table comes from immunoSEQ multiplex PCR, and its TCRdb copy is limited to in-frame clones, with some not included. The table has tens of thousands of clones, 87% seen once. This entry belongs to a study of blood T cell repertoires in COVID-19. Trimming cost V 1 base and J 8 bases, with 9 bases left between them. Germline CDR1 is SNHLY and CDR2 is FYNNEI. The CDR3 runs 13 residues. Seattle participants joined during active infection and were tracked over time. The chain employs TRBV2 and TRBJ2-1; D is undetermined. The specimen sequenced was peripheral blood. The sequence derives from a man aged 40-55 years with COVID-19, enrolled during active disease. In DNA, the CDR3 is TGTGCCAGCAGTGAAGGCGTCTTCTATGAGCAGTTCTTC. It codes for CASSEGVFYEQFF.